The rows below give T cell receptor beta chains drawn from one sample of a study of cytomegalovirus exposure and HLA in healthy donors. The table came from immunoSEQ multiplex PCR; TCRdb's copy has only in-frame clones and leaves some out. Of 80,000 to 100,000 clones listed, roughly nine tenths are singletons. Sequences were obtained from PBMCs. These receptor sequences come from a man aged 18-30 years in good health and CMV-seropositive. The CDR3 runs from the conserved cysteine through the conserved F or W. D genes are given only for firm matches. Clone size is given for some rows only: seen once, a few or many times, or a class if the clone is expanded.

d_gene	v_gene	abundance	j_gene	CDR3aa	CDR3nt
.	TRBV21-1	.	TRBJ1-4	CASSETDRVWREGPGLTNEKLFF	TGTGCCAGCAGCGAAACGGACAGGGTTTGGCGGGAGGGACCGGGCCTAACTAATGAAAAACTGTTTTTT
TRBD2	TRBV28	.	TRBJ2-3	CASSLIFLREGPQLRTDTQYF	TGTGCCAGCAGTTTAATTTTCTTGCGGGAGGGCCCTCAACTCCGCACAGATACGCAGTATTTT
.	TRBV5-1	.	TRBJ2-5	CASSPDSPERETQYF	TGCGCCAGCAGCCCGGATAGCCCCGAGAGAGAGACCCAGTACTTC
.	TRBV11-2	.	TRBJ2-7	CASSLTNKEQYF	TGTGCCAGCAGCTTAACTAATAAGGAGCAGTACTTC
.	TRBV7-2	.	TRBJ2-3	CASSLAFFFGGGADTQYF	TGTGCCAGCAGCTTAGCCTTTTTTTTCGGCGGGGGCGCAGATACGCAGTATTTT
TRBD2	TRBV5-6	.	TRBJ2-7	CASSLDPSGSYEQYF	TGTGCCAGCAGCTTGGATCCTAGCGGGAGCTACGAGCAGTACTTC
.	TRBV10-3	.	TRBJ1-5	CATQKDSDSNQPQHF	TGTGCCACCCAGAAGGACTCTGATAGCAATCAGCCCCAGCATTTT
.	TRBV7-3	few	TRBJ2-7	CASSPSPGSYEQYF	TGTGCCAGCAGCCCATCCCCGGGTTCCTACGAGCAGTACTTC
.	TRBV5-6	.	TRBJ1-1	CASSYGGTGTEAFF	TGTGCCAGCAGCTATGGGGGCACGGGCACTGAAGCTTTCTTT
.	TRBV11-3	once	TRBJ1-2	CASSLDLNYGYTF	TGTGCCAGCAGCTTAGACCTAAACTATGGCTACACCTTC